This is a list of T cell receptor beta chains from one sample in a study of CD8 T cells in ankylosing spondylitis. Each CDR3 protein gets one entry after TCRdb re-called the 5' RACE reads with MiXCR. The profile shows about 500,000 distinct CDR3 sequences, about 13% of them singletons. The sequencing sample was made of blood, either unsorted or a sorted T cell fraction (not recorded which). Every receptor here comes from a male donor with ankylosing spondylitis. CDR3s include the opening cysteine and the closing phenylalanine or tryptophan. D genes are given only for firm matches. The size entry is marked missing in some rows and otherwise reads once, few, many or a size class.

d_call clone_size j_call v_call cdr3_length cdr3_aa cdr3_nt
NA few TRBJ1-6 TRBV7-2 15 CASSLGGGEYSPLHF TGTGCCAGCAGCTTAGGTGGAGGGGAGTATTCACCCCTCCACTTT
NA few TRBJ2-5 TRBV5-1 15 CASSLEGGRGETQYF TGCGCCAGCAGCTTGGAAGGGGGTAGGGGAGAGACCCAGTACTTC
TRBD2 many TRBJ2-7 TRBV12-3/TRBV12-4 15 CASSPIAGAPYEQYF TGTGCCAGCAGTCCGATAGCGGGAGCCCCCTACGAGCAGTACTTC
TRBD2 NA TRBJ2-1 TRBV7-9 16 CASSLPSGRASNEQFF TGTGCCAGCAGCCTCCCTAGCGGGAGGGCCAGCAATGAGCAGTTCTTC
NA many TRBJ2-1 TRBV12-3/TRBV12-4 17 CASSWGLAADFDNEQFF TGTGCCAGCAGTTGGGGCTTAGCAGCCGATTTCGACAATGAGCAGTTCTTC
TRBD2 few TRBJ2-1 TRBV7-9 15 CASRPTSVLGNEQFF TGTGCCAGCAGACCCACTAGCGTCTTAGGGAATGAGCAGTTCTTC
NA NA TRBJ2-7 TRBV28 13 CASLGAPSYEQYF TGTGCCAGCCTGGGGGCGCCGTCCTACGAGCAGTACTTC
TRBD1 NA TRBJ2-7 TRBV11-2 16 CASSLDPTGLVYEQYF TGTGCCAGCAGCTTAGACCCGACAGGGTTGGTCTACGAGCAGTACTTC
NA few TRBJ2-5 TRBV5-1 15 CASSLKGSFGETQYF TGCGCCAGCAGCTTGAAAGGTAGCTTCGGAGAGACCCAGTACTTC
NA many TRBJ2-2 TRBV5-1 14 CASSAGQLTGELFF TGCGCCAGCAGCGCGGGACAGCTCACCGGGGAGCTGTTTTTT
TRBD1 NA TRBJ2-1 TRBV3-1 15 CASSLDRGLHNEQFF TGTGCCAGCAGCCTGGACAGGGGGCTCCACAATGAGCAGTTCTTC
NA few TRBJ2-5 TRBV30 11 CAWSVRLTQYF TGTGCCTGGAGTGTGCGGTTGACCCAGTACTTC
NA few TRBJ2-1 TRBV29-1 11 CSPRTNNEQFF TGCAGCCCAAGGACTAACAATGAGCAGTTCTTC
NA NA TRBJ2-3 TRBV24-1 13 CATSEDSTDTQYF TGTGCCACCAGTGAAGACAGCACAGATACGCAGTATTTT
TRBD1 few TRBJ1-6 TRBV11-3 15 CASSRGQQDNSPLHF TGTGCCAGCAGCCGGGGACAGCAGGATAATTCACCCCTCCACTTT
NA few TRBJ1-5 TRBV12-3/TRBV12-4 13 CASSPQTGQPQHF TGTGCCAGCAGCCCCCAGACGGGTCAGCCCCAGCATTTT
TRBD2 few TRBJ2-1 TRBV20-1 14 CSAEGLAGSVEQFF TGCAGTGCTGAAGGACTAGCGGGAAGTGTTGAGCAGTTCTTC
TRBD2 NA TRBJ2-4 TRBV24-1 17 CATSETTSGSTQNIQYF TGTGCCACCAGTGAAACTACTAGCGGGAGTACACAAAACATTCAGTACTTC
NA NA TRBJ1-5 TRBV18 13 CASRGGANQPQHF TGTGCCAGTCGGGGGGGGGCGAATCAGCCCCAGCATTTT
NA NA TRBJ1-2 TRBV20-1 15 CSAPRDYLFGYGYTF TGCAGTGCCCCCCGGGACTATTTATTCGGCTATGGCTACACCTTC
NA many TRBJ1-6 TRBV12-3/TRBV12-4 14 CASTIRGWGSPLHF TGTGCCAGCACCATTCGGGGATGGGGATCACCCCTCCACTTT
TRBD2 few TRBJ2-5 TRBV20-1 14 CSAQAREGRQTQYF TGCAGTGCTCAAGCGCGGGAGGGTAGGCAGACCCAGTACTTC
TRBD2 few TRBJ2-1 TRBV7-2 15 CASGTLASSYNEQFF TGTGCCAGCGGAACACTAGCGAGCTCCTACAATGAGCAGTTCTTC
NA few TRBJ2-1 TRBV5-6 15 CASSLPDLSYNEQFF TGTGCCAGCAGCTTACCGGACTTGAGCTACAATGAGCAGTTCTTC
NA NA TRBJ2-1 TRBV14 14 CASSRFSRGTEQFF TGTGCCAGCAGCCGTTTTAGTCGAGGGACCGAGCAGTTCTTC
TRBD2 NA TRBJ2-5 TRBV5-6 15 CASSNLGLGEETQYF TGTGCCAGCAGCAACCTGGGACTAGGGGAAGAGACCCAGTACTTC
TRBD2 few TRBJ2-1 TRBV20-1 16 CSAPVRSGSSYNEQFF TGCAGTGCGCCCGTCCGGAGCGGGAGTTCCTACAATGAGCAGTTCTTC
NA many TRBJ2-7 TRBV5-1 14 CASSLAVSSYEQYF TGCGCCAGCAGCTTGGCAGTCAGCTCCTACGAGCAGTACTTC
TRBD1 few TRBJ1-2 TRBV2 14 CASSWGTGTYGYTF TGTGCCAGCAGTTGGGGGACAGGAACGTATGGCTACACCTTC
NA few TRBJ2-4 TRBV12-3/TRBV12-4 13 CASSSKYKNIQYF TGTGCCAGCAGTTCGAAATACAAAAACATTCAGTACTTC
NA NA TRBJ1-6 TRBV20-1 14 CSADRASKGTPLHF TGCAGTGCAGACAGAGCCTCCAAGGGGACACCCCTCCACTTT
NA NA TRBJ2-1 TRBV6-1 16 CASSGPRGGAHNEQFF TGTGCCAGCAGTGGCCCCAGAGGGGGTGCACACAATGAGCAGTTCTTC
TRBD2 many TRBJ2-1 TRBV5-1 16 CASRVPGLAAYNEQFF TGCGCCAGCAGGGTTCCGGGACTAGCGGCCTACAATGAGCAGTTCTTC
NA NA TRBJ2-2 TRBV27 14 CASSFMGMDRELFF TGTGCCAGCAGTTTCATGGGTATGGACCGGGAGCTGTTTTTT
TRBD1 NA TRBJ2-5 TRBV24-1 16 CATSDWTPGGRETQYF TGTGCCACCAGTGACTGGACACCAGGGGGCCGGGAGACCCAGTACTTC
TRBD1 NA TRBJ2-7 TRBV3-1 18 CASSQAVSPGQPSYEQYF TGTGCCAGCAGCCAGGCCGTATCTCCGGGACAGCCCTCCTACGAGCAGTACTTC
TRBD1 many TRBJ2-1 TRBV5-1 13 CASSLGQGDEQFF TGCGCCAGCAGCTTAGGACAGGGAGATGAGCAGTTCTTC
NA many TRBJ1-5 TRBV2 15 CASSLLTDSNQPQHF TGTGCCAGCAGCCTCTTGACGGATAGCAATCAGCCCCAGCATTTT
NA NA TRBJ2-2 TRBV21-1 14 CASSKQRFTGELFF TGTGCCAGCAGCAAACAGCGTTTCACCGGGGAGCTGTTTTTT
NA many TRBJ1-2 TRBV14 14 CASSQAAGLDGYTF TGTGCCAGCAGCCAAGCCGCAGGGCTTGACGGCTACACCTTC
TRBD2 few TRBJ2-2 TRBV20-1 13 CSARVAGTGELFF TGCAGTGCTAGGGTAGCGGGGACCGGGGAGCTGTTTTTT
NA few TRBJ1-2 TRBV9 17 CASSVGVTGPANYGYTF TGTGCCAGCAGCGTAGGGGTGACAGGTCCAGCTAACTATGGCTACACCTTC
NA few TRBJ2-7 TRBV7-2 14 CASSLEGRHYEQYF TGTGCCAGCAGCTTAGAAGGCCGCCATTACGAGCAGTACTTC
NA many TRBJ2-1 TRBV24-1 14 CATSDPPYQNEQFF TGTGCCACCAGTGATCCCCCGTATCAGAATGAGCAGTTCTTC
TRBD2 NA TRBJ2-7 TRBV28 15 CASAPVGAGDYEQYF TGTGCCAGCGCCCCGGTGGGAGCGGGAGACTACGAGCAGTACTTC